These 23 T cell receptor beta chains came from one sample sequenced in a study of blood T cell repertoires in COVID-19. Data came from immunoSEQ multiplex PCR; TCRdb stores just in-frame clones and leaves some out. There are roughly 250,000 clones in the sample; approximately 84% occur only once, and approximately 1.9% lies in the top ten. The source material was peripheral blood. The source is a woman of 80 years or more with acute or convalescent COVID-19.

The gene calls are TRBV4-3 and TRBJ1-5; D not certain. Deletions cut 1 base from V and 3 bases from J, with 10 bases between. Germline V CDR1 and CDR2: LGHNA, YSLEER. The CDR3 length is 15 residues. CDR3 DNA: TGCGCCAGCAGCCAAGTGTTCCGGGACAATCAGCCCCAGCATTTT. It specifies CASSQVFRDNQPQHF.

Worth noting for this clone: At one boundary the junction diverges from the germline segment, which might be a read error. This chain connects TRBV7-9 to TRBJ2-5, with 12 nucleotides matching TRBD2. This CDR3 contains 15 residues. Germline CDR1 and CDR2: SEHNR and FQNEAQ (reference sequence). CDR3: CASSLAGGLGETQYF. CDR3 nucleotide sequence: TGTGCCAGCAGCCTAGCGGGGGGGCTCGGAGAGACCCAGTACTTC.

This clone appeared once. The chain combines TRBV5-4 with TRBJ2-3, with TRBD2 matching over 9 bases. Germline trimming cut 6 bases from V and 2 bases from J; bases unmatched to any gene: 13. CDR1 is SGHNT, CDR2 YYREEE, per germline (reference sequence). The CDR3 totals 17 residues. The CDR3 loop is CASTPRGASGVTDTQYF. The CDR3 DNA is TGTGCCAGCACCCCGCGTGGTGCTAGCGGGGTCACAGATACGCAGTATTTT.

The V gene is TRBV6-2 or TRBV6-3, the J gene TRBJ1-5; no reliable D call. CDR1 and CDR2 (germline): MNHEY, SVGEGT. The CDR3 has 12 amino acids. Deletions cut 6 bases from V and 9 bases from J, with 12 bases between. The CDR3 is CASSRAEGPQHF. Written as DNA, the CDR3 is TGTGCCAGCAGCCGTGCGGAAGGGCCCCAGCATTTT.

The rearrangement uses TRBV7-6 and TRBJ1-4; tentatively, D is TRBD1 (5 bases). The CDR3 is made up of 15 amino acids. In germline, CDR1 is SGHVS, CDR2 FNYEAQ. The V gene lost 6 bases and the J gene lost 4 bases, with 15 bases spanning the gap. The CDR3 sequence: CASRRGIGRNEKLFF. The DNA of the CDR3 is TGTGCCAGCAGGCGGGGGATAGGACGTAATGAAAAACTGTTTTTT.

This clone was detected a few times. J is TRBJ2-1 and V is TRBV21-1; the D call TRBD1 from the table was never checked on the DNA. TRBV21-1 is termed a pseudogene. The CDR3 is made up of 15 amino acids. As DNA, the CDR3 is TGTGCCAGCAGCACCCTGCCGACAGGGGAGAATGAGCAGTTCTTC. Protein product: CASSTLPTGENEQFF.

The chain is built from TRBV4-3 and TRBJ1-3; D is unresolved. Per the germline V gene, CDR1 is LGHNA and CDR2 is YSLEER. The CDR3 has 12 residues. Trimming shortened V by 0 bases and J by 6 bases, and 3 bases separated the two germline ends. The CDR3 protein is CASSQDLNTIYF. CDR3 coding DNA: TGCGCCAGCAGCCAAGACCTAAACACCATATATTTT.

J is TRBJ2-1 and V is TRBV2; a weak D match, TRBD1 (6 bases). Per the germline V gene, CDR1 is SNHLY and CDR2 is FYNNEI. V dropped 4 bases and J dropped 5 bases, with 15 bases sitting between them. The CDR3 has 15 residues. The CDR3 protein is CASSGGTTGDNEQFF. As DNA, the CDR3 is TGTGCCAGCAGTGGGGGAACGACAGGAGACAATGAGCAGTTCTTC.

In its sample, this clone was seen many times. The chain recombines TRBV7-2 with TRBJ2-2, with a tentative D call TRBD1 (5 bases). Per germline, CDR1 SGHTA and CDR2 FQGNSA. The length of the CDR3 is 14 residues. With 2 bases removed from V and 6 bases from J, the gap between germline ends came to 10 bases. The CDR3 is CASSLLGAPGELFF. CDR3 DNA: TGTGCCAGCAGCTTACTTGGGGCTCCCGGGGAGCTGTTTTTT. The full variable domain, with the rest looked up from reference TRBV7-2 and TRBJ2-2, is GAGVSQSPSNKVTEKGKDVELRCDPISGHTALYWYRQSLGQGLEFLIYFQGNSAPDKSGLPSDRFSAERTGGSVSTLTIQRTQQEDSAVYLCASSLLGAPGELFFGEGSRLTVL.

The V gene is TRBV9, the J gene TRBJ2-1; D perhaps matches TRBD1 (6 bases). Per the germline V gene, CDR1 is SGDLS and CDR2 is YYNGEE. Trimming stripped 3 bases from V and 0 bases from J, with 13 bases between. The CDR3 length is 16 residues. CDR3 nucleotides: TGTGCCAGCAGCGGAACCAACAGGGACTCCTACAATGAGCAGTTCTTC. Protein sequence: CASSGTNRDSYNEQFF.

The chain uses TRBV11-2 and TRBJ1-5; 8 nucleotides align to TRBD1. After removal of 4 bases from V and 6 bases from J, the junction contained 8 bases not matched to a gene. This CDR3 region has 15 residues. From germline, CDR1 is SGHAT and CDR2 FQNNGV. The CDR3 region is CASSSTTGGGQPQHF. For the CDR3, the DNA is TGTGCCAGCAGCTCCACAACAGGGGGGGGTCAGCCCCAGCATTTT.

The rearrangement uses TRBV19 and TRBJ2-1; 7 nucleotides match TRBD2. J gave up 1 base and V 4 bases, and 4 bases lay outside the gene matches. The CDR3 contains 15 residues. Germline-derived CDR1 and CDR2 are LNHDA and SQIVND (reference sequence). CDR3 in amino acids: CASSRALASYNEQFF. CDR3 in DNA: TGTGCCAGTAGTAGGGCACTAGCGTCCTACAATGAGCAGTTCTTC.

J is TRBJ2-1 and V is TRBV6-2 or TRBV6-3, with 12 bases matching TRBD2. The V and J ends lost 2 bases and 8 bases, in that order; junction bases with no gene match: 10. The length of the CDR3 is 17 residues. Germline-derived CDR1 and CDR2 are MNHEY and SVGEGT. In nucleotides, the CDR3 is TGTGCCAGCAGTTACCCCCTAGCGGGAGGGCCATTATATGAGCAGTTCTTC. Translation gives CASSYPLAGGPLYEQFF.

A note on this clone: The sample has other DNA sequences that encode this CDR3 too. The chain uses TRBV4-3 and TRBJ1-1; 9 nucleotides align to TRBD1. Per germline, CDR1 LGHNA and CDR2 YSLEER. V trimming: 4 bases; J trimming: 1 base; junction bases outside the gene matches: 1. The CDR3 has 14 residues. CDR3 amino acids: CASSRGQGNTEAFF. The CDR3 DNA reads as TGCGCCAGCAGCCGGGGACAGGGGAACACTGAAGCTTTCTTT.

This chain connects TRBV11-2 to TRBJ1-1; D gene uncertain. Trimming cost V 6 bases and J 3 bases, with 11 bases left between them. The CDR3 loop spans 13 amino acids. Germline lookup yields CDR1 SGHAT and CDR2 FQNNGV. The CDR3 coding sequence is TGTGCCAGCAGTCCCACGGGGTACACTGAAGCTTTCTTT. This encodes CASSPTGYTEAFF.

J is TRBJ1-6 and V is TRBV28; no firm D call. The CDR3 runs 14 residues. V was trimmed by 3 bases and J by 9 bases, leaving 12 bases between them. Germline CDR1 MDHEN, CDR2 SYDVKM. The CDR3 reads CASSFSMAGSPLHF. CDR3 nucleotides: TGTGCCAGCAGTTTTTCGATGGCGGGTTCACCCCTCCACTTT.

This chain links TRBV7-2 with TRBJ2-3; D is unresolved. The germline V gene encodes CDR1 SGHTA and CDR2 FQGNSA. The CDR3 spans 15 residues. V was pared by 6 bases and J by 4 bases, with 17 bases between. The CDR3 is CASSYSRVKSDTQYF. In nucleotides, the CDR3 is TGTGCCAGCAGTTATAGCCGGGTAAAATCAGATACGCAGTATTTT.

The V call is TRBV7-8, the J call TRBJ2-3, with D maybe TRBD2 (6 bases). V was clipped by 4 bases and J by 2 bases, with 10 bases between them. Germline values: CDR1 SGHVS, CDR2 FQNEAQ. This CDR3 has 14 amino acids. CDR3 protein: CASSYGGDTDTQYF. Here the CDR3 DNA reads TGTGCCAGCAGCTACGGGGGAGACACAGATACGCAGTATTTT.

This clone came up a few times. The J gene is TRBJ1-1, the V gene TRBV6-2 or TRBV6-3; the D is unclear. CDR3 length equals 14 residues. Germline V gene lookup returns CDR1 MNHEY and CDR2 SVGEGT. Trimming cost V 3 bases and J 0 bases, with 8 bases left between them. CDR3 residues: CASSYGGLNTEAFF. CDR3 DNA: TGTGCCAGCAGTTATGGCGGCTTGAACACTGAAGCTTTCTTT.

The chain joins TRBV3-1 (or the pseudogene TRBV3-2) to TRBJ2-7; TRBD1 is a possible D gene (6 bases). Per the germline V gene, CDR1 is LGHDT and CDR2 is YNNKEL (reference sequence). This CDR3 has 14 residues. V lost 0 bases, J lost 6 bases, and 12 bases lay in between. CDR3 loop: CASSQDNRAGEQYF. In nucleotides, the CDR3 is TGTGCCAGCAGCCAAGACAACAGGGCAGGCGAGCAGTACTTC.

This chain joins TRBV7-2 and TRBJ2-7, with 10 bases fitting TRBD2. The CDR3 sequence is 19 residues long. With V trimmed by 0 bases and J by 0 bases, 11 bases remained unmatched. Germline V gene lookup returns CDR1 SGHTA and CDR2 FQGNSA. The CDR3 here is CASSLAAGSSGGSSYEQYF. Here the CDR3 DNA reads TGTGCCAGCAGCTTAGCGGCTGGGTCTAGCGGGGGAAGCTCCTACGAGCAGTACTTC.

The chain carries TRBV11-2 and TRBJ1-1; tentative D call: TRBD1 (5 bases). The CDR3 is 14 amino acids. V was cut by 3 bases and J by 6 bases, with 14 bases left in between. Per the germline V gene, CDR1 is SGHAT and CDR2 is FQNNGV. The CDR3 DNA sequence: TGTGCCAGCAGCTTTGAACCAGGGAAGGCTGAAGCTTTCTTT. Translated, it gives CASSFEPGKAEAFF.

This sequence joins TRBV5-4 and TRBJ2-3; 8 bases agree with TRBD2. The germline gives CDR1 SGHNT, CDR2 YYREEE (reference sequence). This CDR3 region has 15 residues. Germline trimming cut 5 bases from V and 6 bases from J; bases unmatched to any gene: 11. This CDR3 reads CASSRGGAPGDTQYF. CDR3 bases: TGTGCCAGCAGTCGGGGGGGGGCCCCAGGCGATACGCAGTATTTT.